A selection of T cell receptor beta chains follows, all from one sample in a study of OX40 agonist ivuxolimab in advanced cancers. Using immunoSEQ multiplex PCR, the repertoire was profiled, and TCRdb retains in-frame clones only, with some absent. The sample holds 50,000 to 70,000 clones, roughly nine tenths seen once. Sequencing used CD4+ or CD8+ T cells sorted from blood, obtained in a trial of the OX40 agonist ivuxolimab. These receptors all come from an adult with an advanced solid tumor such as melanoma, head and neck, liver or kidney cancer. The CDR3 runs from the conserved cysteine through the conserved F or W. Fields, in order: V gene, CDR3 length, J gene, CDR3 protein.

v_call: TRBV9; cdr3_length: 16; j_call: TRBJ2-3; cdr3_aa: CASSVEASASTDTQYF
v_call: TRBV27; cdr3_length: 15; j_call: TRBJ2-7; cdr3_aa: CASSSRLATSSEQYF
v_call: TRBV28; cdr3_length: 16; j_call: TRBJ2-5; cdr3_aa: CASSTPGQGARETQYF
v_call: TRBV7-9; cdr3_length: 15; j_call: TRBJ2-5; cdr3_aa: CASSLTGEGRETQYF
v_call: TRBV2; cdr3_length: 16; j_call: TRBJ2-5; cdr3_aa: CASIDRPLAGRETQYF
v_call: TRBV13; cdr3_length: 15; j_call: TRBJ2-5; cdr3_aa: CASSLETSGMETQYF
v_call: TRBV6-5; cdr3_length: 14; j_call: TRBJ2-7; cdr3_aa: CASSYGQGTHEQYF
v_call: TRBV27; cdr3_length: 15; j_call: TRBJ2-1; cdr3_aa: CASSLGTSGYNEQFF
v_call: TRBV7-9; cdr3_length: 15; j_call: TRBJ2-1; cdr3_aa: CASSPGGYDYNEQFF
v_call: TRBV9; cdr3_length: 12; j_call: TRBJ2-7; cdr3_aa: CASSPGGYEQYF
v_call: TRBV7-9; cdr3_length: 14; j_call: TRBJ2-7; cdr3_aa: CASSLEEYLNEQYF
v_call: TRBV4-1; cdr3_length: 15; j_call: TRBJ2-7; cdr3_aa: CASSQASRGAAEQYF
v_call: TRBV20-1; cdr3_length: 11; j_call: TRBJ2-1; cdr3_aa: CSASRANEQFF
v_call: TRBV7-8; cdr3_length: 16; j_call: TRBJ2-1; cdr3_aa: CASSFGTSGSFNEQFF
v_call: TRBV4-1; cdr3_length: 15; j_call: TRBJ2-7; cdr3_aa: CASSQGVTRGYEQYF
v_call: TRBV5-4; cdr3_length: 15; j_call: TRBJ2-7; cdr3_aa: CASSMTSGSSYEQYF
v_call: TRBV4-2; cdr3_length: 15; j_call: TRBJ2-7; cdr3_aa: CASSQTSGGSYEQYF
v_call: TRBV5-5; cdr3_length: 16; j_call: TRBJ2-3; cdr3_aa: CASSLARTGPFDTQYF
v_call: TRBV5-1; cdr3_length: 19; j_call: TRBJ2-3; cdr3_aa: CASSSSEPGLAGEADTQYF
v_call: TRBV27; cdr3_length: 15; j_call: TRBJ2-7; cdr3_aa: CASSLQGMKSYEQYF
v_call: TRBV19; cdr3_length: 19; j_call: TRBJ2-1; cdr3_aa: CASSLNRLAGGPSYNEQFF
v_call: TRBV4-3; cdr3_length: 15; j_call: TRBJ1-1; cdr3_aa: CASSQDLAENTEAFF
v_call: TRBV27; cdr3_length: 11; j_call: TRBJ2-1; cdr3_aa: CASSINHEQFF
v_call: TRBV4-2; cdr3_length: 15; j_call: TRBJ2-3; cdr3_aa: CASSQLAGAGDTQYF
v_call: TRBV5-4; cdr3_length: 16; j_call: TRBJ2-7; cdr3_aa: CASSLSGTGLDKQQYF
v_call: TRBV28; cdr3_length: 14; j_call: TRBJ2-7; cdr3_aa: CASGPSGQDYEQYF
v_call: TRBV4-2; cdr3_length: 15; j_call: TRBJ2-2; cdr3_aa: CASSQTGANTGELFF
v_call: TRBV6-6; cdr3_length: 12; j_call: TRBJ2-5; cdr3_aa: CASEGQEETQYF